The 30 T cell receptor beta chains below were found in one sample sequenced in a study of a mutant IDH1 vaccine in newly diagnosed glioma. Time point: week 11, during vaccination. Each vaccine dose was 300 ug of mutant IDH1 20-mer peptide, with topical imiquimod. Their cognate antigens are unknown. Using immunoSEQ multiplex PCR, the repertoire was profiled, and TCRdb retains in-frame clones only, with some absent. There are 50,000 to 65,000 clones in the sample; roughly 80% occur only once, and approximately 10% lies in the top ten. The input for sequencing was PBMCs, taken from a glioma patient whose treatment included an IDH1 peptide vaccine. The receptors shown here come from a woman in her fifties or sixties with glioma.

The V gene is TRBV18, the J gene TRBJ1-1, with D possibly being TRBD1 (5 bases). Trimming removed 3 bases from V and 5 bases from J, with 16 bases in between. The germline V gene has CDR1 KGHSH and CDR2 LQKENI. This CDR3 has 15 amino acids. CDR3 protein: CASSPITGERTEAFF. DNA for the CDR3: TGTGCCAGCTCACCGATCACAGGAGAAAGAACTGAAGCTTTCTTT.

The chain has TRBV19 and TRBJ2-6, with no clear D. The CDR3 has 14 amino acids. Germline assignment: CDR1 LNHDA and CDR2 SQIVND (reference sequence). The V and J ends lost 4 bases and 0 bases respectively, with 4 bases between them. The CDR3 region has the DNA TGTGCCAGTAGTACGACCTCTGGGGCCAACGTCCTGACTTTC. This gives the protein CASSTTSGANVLTF. The full variable domain, its missing parts supplied by reference TRBV19 and TRBJ2-6, is DGGITQSPKYLFRKEGQNVTLSCEQNLNHDAMYWYRQDPGQGLRLIYYSQIVNDFQKGDIAEGYSVSREKKESFPLTVTSAQKNPTAFYLCASSTTSGANVLTFGAGSRLTVL.

DNA of the CDR3: TGTGCCAGCTCACCGGAAACAGGGCACACTGAAGCTTTCTTT. Its translation is CASSPETGHTEAFF. The chain uses TRBV18 and TRBJ1-1; the D gene is possibly TRBD1 (6 bases). V lost 3 bases and J 3 bases, leaving 11 bases between the germline ends. Germline V gene data show CDR1 as KGHSH and CDR2 as LQKENI. The CDR3 totals 14 residues.

The chain is built from TRBV2 and TRBJ2-1; 10 bases are a match to TRBD2. V shed 11 bases and J 0 bases; nucleotides not matched to a gene: 7. CDR3 length: 15 amino acids. The germline V gene encodes CDR1 SNHLY and CDR2 FYNNEI. The CDR3 loop is CADSSGGLSYNEQFF. In nucleotides, the CDR3 is TGTGCCGACTCTAGCGGGGGCCTCTCCTACAATGAGCAGTTCTTC.

In nucleotides, the CDR3 is TGCAGCGTTTATTGTTGGTACTTC. Protein product: CSVYCWYF. V gene TRBV29-1 combines with J gene TRBJ2-7; D uncertain. Trimming stripped 5 bases from V and 12 bases from J, with 8 bases between. The CDR3 consists of 8 residues. Germline V gives CDR1 SQVTM, CDR2 ANQGSEA.

This chain connects TRBV19 to TRBJ1-2, with D possibly matching TRBD1 (6 bases). CDR1 and CDR2 (germline): LNHDA, SQIVND (reference sequence). The CDR3 contains 13 residues. The V end lost 6 bases, the J end lost 4 bases, and 12 bases lay between the germline ends. The CDR3 DNA follows: TGTGCCAGTAGATCGGACAGCGTCTATGGCTACACCTTC. Its protein is CASRSDSVYGYTF.

The chain links TRBV6-5 to TRBJ2-5; D is perhaps TRBD1 (6 bases). V gave up 4 bases and J gave up 0 bases, with 9 bases separating them. The germline V gene encodes CDR1 MNHEY and CDR2 SVGAGI. The CDR3 runs 14 residues. CDR3 DNA: TGTGCCAGCAGTTTTAGACAGGACCAAGAGACCCAGTACTTC. It codes for CASSFRQDQETQYF.

V is TRBV5-5 and J is TRBJ1-1; D ambiguous. The germline gives CDR1 SGHKS, CDR2 YYEKEE (reference sequence). Trimming removed 3 bases from V and 4 bases from J, with 7 bases in between. The CDR3 is 12 residues long. CDR3 residues: CASSSLPTEAFF. The CDR3 DNA is TGTGCCAGCAGCTCCCTCCCCACTGAAGCTTTCTTT. Together with reference TRBV5-5 and TRBJ1-1, the CDR3 gives the full variable domain: DAGVTQSPTHLIKTRGQQVTLRCSPISGHKSVSWYQQVLGQGPQFIFQYYEKEERGRGNFPDRFSARQFPNYSSELNVNALLLGDSALYLCASSSLPTEAFFGQGTRLTVV.

The genes are TRBV6-5 and TRBJ1-1; possible D gene TRBD1, 5 bases. CDR1 and CDR2 (germline): MNHEY, SVGAGI. Between the trimmed V and J ends, which lost 0 bases and 8 bases, there was a span of 13 bases. This CDR3 spans 14 amino acids. Written as DNA, the CDR3 is TGTGCCAGCAGTTACTCGGTTACACGGGGGGAAGCTTTCTTT. It translates to CASSYSVTRGEAFF.

This clone was recorded once. The CDR3 region is CASSLGTGNSPLHF. The CDR3 nucleotides are TGTGCCAGCAGCCTCGGGACAGGGAATTCACCCCTCCACTTT. This chain links TRBV11-2 with TRBJ1-6; 9 bases map to TRBD1. Germline CDR1 and CDR2: SGHAT and FQNNGV. J gave up 7 bases and V 5 bases, and 3 bases lay outside the gene matches. This CDR3 region has 14 residues.

The chain recombines TRBV20-1 with TRBJ2-3; D is unresolved. The germline V gene has CDR1 DFQATT and CDR2 SNEGSKA (reference sequence). V was trimmed by 2 bases and J by 5 bases, leaving 5 bases between them. The CDR3 has 11 amino acids. The CDR3 nucleotides read TGCAGTGCTAGACCCAGAGATACGCAGTATTTT. The encoded protein is CSARPRDTQYF.

This clone appeared once. This rearrangement joins TRBV5-1 to TRBJ1-5, with D maybe TRBD1 (6 bases). Germline CDR1 reads SGHRS; CDR2 reads YFSETQ. This CDR3 has 16 residues. Trimming shortened V by 0 bases and J by 6 bases, and 16 bases separated the two germline ends. The CDR3 bases are TGCGCCAGCAGCTTGGCCGGGGCAGGGGAGGGTCAGCCCCAGCATTTT. Translation: CASSLAGAGEGQPQHF.

The gene calls are TRBV15 and TRBJ1-1; tentative D call: TRBD1 (6 bases). Germline V CDR1 and CDR2: LNHNV, YYDKDF (reference sequence). The CDR3 spans 14 residues. The V gene lost 0 bases and the J gene lost 4 bases, with 9 bases spanning the gap. The CDR3 spells CATSRDTGSTEAFF. The CDR3 nucleotides are TGTGCCACCAGCAGAGATACAGGGAGCACTGAAGCTTTCTTT.

V is TRBV28 and J is TRBJ2-7; perhaps D is TRBD1 or TRBD2 (6 bases each). CDR3 length: 15 amino acids. The germline V and J ends were trimmed by 5 bases and 5 bases, with 19 bases remaining between them. From germline, CDR1 is MDHEN and CDR2 SYDVKM. CDR3 region: CASSPSDSWGDEQYF. The CDR3 nucleotides read TGTGCCAGCAGTCCCTCGGACAGTTGGGGGGACGAGCAGTACTTC. The full variable domain, completed using reference TRBV28 and TRBJ2-7, is DVKVTQSSRYLVKRTGEKVFLECVQDMDHENMFWYRQDPGLGLRLIYFSYDVKMKEKGDIPEGYSVSREKKERFSLILESASTNQTSMYLCASSPSDSWGDEQYFGPGTRLTVT.

The chain has TRBV7-2 and TRBJ2-2; 9 positions agree with TRBD2. J gave up 3 bases and V 5 bases, and 13 bases lay outside the gene matches. The CDR3 loop spans 18 amino acids. CDR1 and CDR2 (germline): SGHTA, FQGNSA. The DNA of the CDR3 is TGTGCCAGCAGCCTCCAGGGAAGTAGCGGGGGTTACACCGGGGAGCTGTTTTTT. The encoded protein is CASSLQGSSGGYTGELFF. Using reference TRBV7-2 and TRBJ2-2 for the parts outside the CDR3, the full variable domain is GAGVSQSPSNKVTEKGKDVELRCDPISGHTALYWYRQSLGQGLEFLIYFQGNSAPDKSGLPSDRFSAERTGGSVSTLTIQRTQQEDSAVYLCASSLQGSSGGYTGELFFGEGSRLTVL.

The chain links TRBV11-2 to TRBJ1-1, with D tentatively TRBD1 (5 bases). The CDR3 is 14 amino acids. Trimming left V 5 bases short and J 7 bases short, with 17 bases between. Germline assignment: CDR1 SGHAT and CDR2 FQNNGV. CDR3 amino acids: CASSPRSGRGEAFF. The CDR3 DNA reads TGTGCCAGCAGCCCCCGTTCGGGGCGGGGTGAAGCTTTCTTT.

The gene calls are TRBV19 and TRBJ1-6, with D hard to call. The CDR3 spans 13 residues. V was pared by 5 bases and J by 10 bases, with 12 bases between. Germline V gene sequence: CDR1 LNHDA, CDR2 SQIVND (reference sequence). Here the CDR3 DNA reads TGTGCCAGTAGTGCCTACACCCAATCACCCCTCCACTTT. Translated: CASSAYTQSPLHF.

The rearrangement links TRBV6-1 to TRBJ1-6; D might be TRBD1 (5 bases). Germline assignment: CDR1 MNHNS and CDR2 SASEGT. CDR3 length: 14 residues. Trimming stripped 3 bases from V and 9 bases from J, with 12 bases between. This CDR3 reads CASSDGRDPSPLHF. In DNA form, the CDR3 reads TGTGCCAGCAGTGACGGCAGGGACCCTTCACCCCTCCACTTT.

The chain uses TRBV6-5 and TRBJ1-5, with TRBD1 matching 7 bases. The junction had 4 bases not matched to a gene; V was cut back by 4 bases and J by 4 bases. CDR1 is MNHEY, CDR2 SVGAGI, per germline. This CDR3 has 14 amino acids. The CDR3 region is CASSFTQGNQPQHF. The CDR3 bases are TGTGCCAGCAGTTTCACACAGGGGAATCAGCCCCAGCATTTT.

This clone was recorded a few times. The chain combines TRBV2 with TRBJ1-2; D may be TRBD1 (5 bases). Trimming left V 3 bases short and J 4 bases short, with 18 bases between. Per germline, CDR1 SNHLY and CDR2 FYNNEI. There are 16 residues in the CDR3. CDR3 coding DNA: TGTGCCAGCAGTGAGGGACTGATAACGGGAGTCTATGGCTACACCTTC. This gives the protein CASSEGLITGVYGYTF.

CDR3 residues: CASSFPGSNTGELFF. The CDR3 DNA reads TGTGCCAGCAGTTTTCCGGGGTCCAACACCGGGGAGCTGTTTTTT. The V gene is TRBV28, the J gene TRBJ2-2; a weak D match, TRBD2 (5 bases). The CDR3 extends over 15 amino acids. Germline V CDR1 and CDR2: MDHEN, SYDVKM. The V gene lost 3 bases and the J gene lost 2 bases, with 10 bases spanning the gap.

This clone was picked up one time. The V call is TRBV15, the J call TRBJ1-1; a weak D match, TRBD1 (5 bases). Trimming removed 7 bases from V and 1 base from J, with 16 bases in between. Germline CDR1 is LNHNV and CDR2 is YYDKDF (reference sequence). CDR3 length: 15 amino acids. CDR3 bases: TGTGCCACCACTCCGAGGGGCAGGGCGAACACTGAAGCTTTCTTT. Translating it yields CATTPRGRANTEAFF.

V gene TRBV2 combines with J gene TRBJ2-1, with 8 bases aligning to TRBD1. V was clipped by 1 base and J by 6 bases; unmatched bases: 5. This CDR3 is built from 15 residues. Germline CDR1 SNHLY, CDR2 FYNNEI. The CDR3 region has the DNA TGTGCCAGCAGTGAAGGGACAGGGAAAGGCAATGAGCAGTTCTTC. It specifies CASSEGTGKGNEQFF.

The chain is built from TRBV5-6 and TRBJ1-4; no clear D. CDR3 length equals 12 residues. Per germline, CDR1 SGHDT and CDR2 YYEEEE. Between the trimmed V and J ends, which lost 6 bases and 7 bases, there was a span of 10 bases. CDR3 sequence: CASKGSGEKLFF. CDR3 in DNA: TGTGCCAGCAAAGGCAGTGGTGAAAAACTGTTTTTT.

V usage is TRBV7-9 and J usage is TRBJ1-6; the D is unclear. Between the trimmed V and J ends, which lost 9 bases and 10 bases, there was a span of 16 bases. The germline V gene encodes CDR1 SEHNR and CDR2 FQNEAQ (reference sequence). The CDR3 sequence is 13 residues long. Here the CDR3 reads CASSREGVSPLHF. CDR3 nucleotide sequence: TGTGCCAGTTCCCGAGAGGGAGTGTCACCCCTCCACTTT.

This chain uses TRBV14 with TRBJ1-2, with a tentative D call TRBD1 (5 bases). Trimming took off 9 bases at V and 7 bases at J, with 9 bases between the two ends. This CDR3 comprises 10 residues. In germline, CDR1 is SGHDN, CDR2 FVKESK. Written as DNA, the CDR3 is TGTGCCAGTTGGGGGGGTGGCTACACCTTC. Its translation: CASWGGGYTF. Full variable domain (missing parts from reference TRBV14 and TRBJ1-2): EAGVTQFPSHSVIEKGQTVTLRCDPISGHDNLYWYRRVMGKEIKFLLHFVKESKQDESGMPNNRFLAERTGGTYSTLKVQPAELEDSGVYFCASWGGGYTFGSGTRLTVV.

This clone was recorded a few times. The chain is built from TRBV4-2 and TRBJ1-2, with D possibly matching TRBD1 (6 bases). CDR1 and CDR2 (germline): LGHNA, YNFKEQ. There are 15 residues in the CDR3. V was cut by 1 base and J by 5 bases, with 14 bases left in between. The DNA of the CDR3 is TGTGCCAGCAGCCAAGTCGGTACAGGGAATTATGGCTACACCTTC. This translates into CASSQVGTGNYGYTF.

This clone has a single count. J is TRBJ1-1 and V is TRBV27; D ambiguous. Germline assignment: CDR1 MNHEY and CDR2 SMNVEV (reference sequence). CDR3 length: 15 residues. The germline V and J ends were trimmed by 0 bases and 4 bases, with 12 bases remaining between them. Here the CDR3 DNA reads TGTGCCAGCAGTTTATCCCCCCGGGGAGGCACTGAAGCTTTCTTT. Its translation is CASSLSPRGGTEAFF.

The chain combines TRBV27 with TRBJ2-2; no reliable D call. Per germline, CDR1 MNHEY and CDR2 SMNVEV (reference sequence). V lost 5 bases and J lost 9, with 16 bases in between. CDR3 length: 14 residues. The CDR3 coding sequence is TGTGCCAGCAGTACATCCGAAGTGGGCCGGGAGCTGTTTTTT. Translating gives CASSTSEVGRELFF.

This clone occurred once. The V and J genes are TRBV5-6 and TRBJ1-2, with TRBD1 matching over 8 bases. CDR3 length equals 13 residues. Germline-derived CDR1 and CDR2 are SGHDT and YYEEEE. V shed 4 bases and J 5 bases; nucleotides not matched to a gene: 4. In DNA form, the CDR3 reads TGTGCCAGCAGCCCGACAGGGGAATATGGCTACACCTTC. Its translation: CASSPTGEYGYTF.